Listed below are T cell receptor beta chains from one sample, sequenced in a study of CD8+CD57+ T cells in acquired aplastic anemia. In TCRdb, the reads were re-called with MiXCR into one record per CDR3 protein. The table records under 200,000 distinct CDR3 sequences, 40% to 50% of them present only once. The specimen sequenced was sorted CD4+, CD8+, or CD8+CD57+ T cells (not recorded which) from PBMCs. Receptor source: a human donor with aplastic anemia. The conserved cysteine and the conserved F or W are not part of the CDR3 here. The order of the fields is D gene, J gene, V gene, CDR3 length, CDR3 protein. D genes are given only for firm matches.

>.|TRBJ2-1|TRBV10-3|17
AISEKGPQTFSLYNEQF
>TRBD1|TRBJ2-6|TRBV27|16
ASSLGTGSSSGANVLT
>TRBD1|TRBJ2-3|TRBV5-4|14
ASSLRAGQGTDTQY
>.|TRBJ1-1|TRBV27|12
ASSSRQRNTEVF
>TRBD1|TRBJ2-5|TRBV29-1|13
SVLGQGTNQETQY
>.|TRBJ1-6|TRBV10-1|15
ASRGGTSSSYNSPLH
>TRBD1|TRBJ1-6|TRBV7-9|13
ASSQPGQGLPPLH
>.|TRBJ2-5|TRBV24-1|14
ATSDPRSGIGETQY
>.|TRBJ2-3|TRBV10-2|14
ASSESLATSTDTQY
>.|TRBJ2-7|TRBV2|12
ASTAEGGSVEQY
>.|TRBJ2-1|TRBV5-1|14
ASSQDRGPLGHEHF
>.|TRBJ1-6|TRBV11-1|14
TSSPRVGFQGSPLH
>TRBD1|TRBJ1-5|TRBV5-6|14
ASGSMTGDLNQPQH
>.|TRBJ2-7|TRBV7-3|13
ASSANTGEAYEQY
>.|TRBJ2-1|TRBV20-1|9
SALKVHEQF
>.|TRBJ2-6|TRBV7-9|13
ASSSSSSGANVLT
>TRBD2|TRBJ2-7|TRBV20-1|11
SARGAGGREQY
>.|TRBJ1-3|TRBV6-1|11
ASRQGSGDTIY